This entry concerns a single T cell receptor beta chain. Repertoires were generated with immunoSEQ multiplex PCR, while TCRdb's copy carries only in-frame clones and drops some. The table records around 21,000 clones, about 73% of them present only once. The record originates from a study of OX40 agonist ivuxolimab in advanced cancers. There are 19 residues in the CDR3. Germline assignment: CDR1 SGHAT and CDR2 FQNNGV. The junction had 16 bases not matched to a gene; V was cut back by 5 bases and J by 3 bases. The rearrangement uses TRBV11-2 and TRBJ2-2; 9 bases fit TRBD2. The sample consisted of CD4+ or CD8+ T cells sorted from blood, taken in a trial of the OX40 agonist ivuxolimab. This clonotype was sampled from an adult with an advanced solid tumor such as melanoma, head and neck, liver or kidney cancer. The CDR3 DNA follows: TGTGCCAGCAGCCCCCTAGTTATTGTGGTAGCGGGAGACACCGGGGAGCTGTTTTTT. It codes for CASSPLVIVVAGDTGELFF.